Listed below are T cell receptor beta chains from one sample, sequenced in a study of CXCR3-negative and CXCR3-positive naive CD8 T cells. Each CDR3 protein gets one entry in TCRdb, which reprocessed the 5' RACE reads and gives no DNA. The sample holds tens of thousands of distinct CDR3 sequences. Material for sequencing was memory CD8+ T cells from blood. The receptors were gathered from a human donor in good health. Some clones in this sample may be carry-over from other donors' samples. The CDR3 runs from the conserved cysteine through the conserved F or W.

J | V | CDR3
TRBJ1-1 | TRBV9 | CASSVEGADTEAFF
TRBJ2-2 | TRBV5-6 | CASSAGQVTGELFF
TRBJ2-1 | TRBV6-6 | CASTVHREDYNEQFF
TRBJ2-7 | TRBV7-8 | CASSLAGWIEQYF
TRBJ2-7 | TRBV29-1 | CSVEDNTYEQYF
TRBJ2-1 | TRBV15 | CATSRHRTSVTDHEQFF
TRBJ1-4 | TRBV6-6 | CASSYYRQGNEKLFF
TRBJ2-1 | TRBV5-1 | CASSSAVAYNEQFF
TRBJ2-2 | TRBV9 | CASNRGLASNTGELFF
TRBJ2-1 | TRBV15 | CATSRVGEQFF
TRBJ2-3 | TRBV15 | CATSAGGGATDTQYF
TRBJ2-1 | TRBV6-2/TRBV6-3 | CASSPPSGGYNEQFF
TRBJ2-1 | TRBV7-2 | CASINSGGSYNEQFF
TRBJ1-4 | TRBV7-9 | CASNPGTNEKLFF
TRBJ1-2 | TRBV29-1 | CSVGGGTNYGYTF
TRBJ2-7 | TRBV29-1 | CSVEESGGLPYEQYF
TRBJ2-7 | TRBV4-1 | CASSQVQSSYEQYF
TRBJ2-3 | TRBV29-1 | CSVLGQGSDTQYF
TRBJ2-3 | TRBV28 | CASSLLSDTQYF
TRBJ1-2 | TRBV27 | CASSFDRGNGYTF
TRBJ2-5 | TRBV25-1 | CASSDYRAYDQETQYF
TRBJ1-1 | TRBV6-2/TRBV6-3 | CASTRPDSLLFFRFAEAFF
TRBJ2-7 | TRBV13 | CASSLGRAGSYEQYF
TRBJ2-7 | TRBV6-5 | CASSYYGVGLGEQYF
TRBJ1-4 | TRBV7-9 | CASSLYNEKLFF
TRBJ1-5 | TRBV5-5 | CASSLVPATLHQPQHF
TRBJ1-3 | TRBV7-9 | CASSPPAGARGSGNTIYF
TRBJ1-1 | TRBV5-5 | CASTIQGGNTEAFF